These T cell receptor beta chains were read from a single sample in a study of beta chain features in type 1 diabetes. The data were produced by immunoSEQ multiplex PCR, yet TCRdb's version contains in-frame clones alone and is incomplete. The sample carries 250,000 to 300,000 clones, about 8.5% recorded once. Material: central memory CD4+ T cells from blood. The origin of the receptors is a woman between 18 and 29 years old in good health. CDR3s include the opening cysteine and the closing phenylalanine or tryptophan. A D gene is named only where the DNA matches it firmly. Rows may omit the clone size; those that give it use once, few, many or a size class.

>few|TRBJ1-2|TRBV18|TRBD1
TGTGCCAGCTCACCCCCGGGACAGGGGATCTATGGCTACACCTTC
CASSPPGQGIYGYTF
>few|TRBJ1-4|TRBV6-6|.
TGTGCCACCCAGGGAACGGGTGAAAAACTGTTTTTT
CATQGTGEKLFF
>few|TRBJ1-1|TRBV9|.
TGTGCCAGCGGGCGGCACTTGAACACTGAAGCTTTCTTT
CASGRHLNTEAFF
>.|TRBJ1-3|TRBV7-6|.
TGTGCCAGCAGCTTAGCGGTATATGACAGCGGAAACACCATATATTTT
CASSLAVYDSGNTIYF
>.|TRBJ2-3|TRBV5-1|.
TGCGCCAGCAGAATAGGACAGAGCACAGATACGCAGTATTTT
CASRIGQSTDTQYF
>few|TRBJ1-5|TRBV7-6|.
TGTGCCAGCAGCTTATTCCCGACAGACTTGGAGAGCAATAGCAATCAGCCCCAGCATTTT
CASSLFPTDLESNSNQPQHF
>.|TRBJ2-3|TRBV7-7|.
TGTGCCAGCAGCTTAAAGCCTAGCGCAGATACGCAGTATTTT
CASSLKPSADTQYF
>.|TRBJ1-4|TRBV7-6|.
TGTGCCAGCAGCCCATCTGGTTGGGAAAGGCTGTTTTTT
CASSPSGWERLFF
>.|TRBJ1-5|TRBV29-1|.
TGCAGCGCAGCAGATGGACTTGTCGGCAATCAGCCCCAGCATTTT
CSAADGLVGNQPQHF
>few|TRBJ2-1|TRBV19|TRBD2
TGTGCCAGTAGAAGACTAGCGGGAGGGCCGGCGGACAATGAGCAGTTCTTC
CASRRLAGGPADNEQFF
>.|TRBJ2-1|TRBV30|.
TGTGCCTGGATCGGCAGGGGACAAGTTAGAGGCTACAATGAGCAGTTCTTC
CAWIGRGQVRGYNEQFF
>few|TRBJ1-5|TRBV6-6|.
TGTGCCAGCAGTTACTCAGAGCAAAGGAGGGTTCAGCCCCAGCATTTT
CASSYSEQRRVQPQHF
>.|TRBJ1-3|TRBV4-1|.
TGCGCCAGCAGCCGAGCCCTGACAGGCGGCACTGGAAACACCATATATTTT
CASSRALTGGTGNTIYF
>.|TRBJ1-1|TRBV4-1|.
TGCGCCAGCAGCCAGGGCAAGAAGGGAGACACTGAAGCTTTCTTT
CASSQGKKGDTEAFF
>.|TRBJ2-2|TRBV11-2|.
TGTGCCAGCAGCGCTGACAGGCACACCGGGGAGCTGTTTTTT
CASSADRHTGELFF
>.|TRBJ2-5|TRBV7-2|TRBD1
TGTGCCAGCAGCCCTCAGAGGGGGCGAGAGACCCAGTACTTC
CASSPQRGRETQYF
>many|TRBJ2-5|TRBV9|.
TGTGCCAGCAGCGCCCTGGAATGGGAGACCCAGTACTTC
CASSALEWETQYF
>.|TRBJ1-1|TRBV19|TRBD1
TGTGCCAGTAGTACTGACAGGGGGCGGAGAACTGAAGCTTTCTTT
CASSTDRGRRTEAFF
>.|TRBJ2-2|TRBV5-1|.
TGCGCCAGCAGCTTGGCCGTCCTAACCGGGGAGCTGTTTTTT
CASSLAVLTGELFF
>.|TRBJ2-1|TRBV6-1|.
TGTGCCAGCAGTGCGTGGGAGCAGTTCTTC
CASSAWEQFF
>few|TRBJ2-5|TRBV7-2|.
TGTGCCAGCAGCGATACAATAGGGGCAAGCCAGACCCAGTACTTC
CASSDTIGASQTQYF
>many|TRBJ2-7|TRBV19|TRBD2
TGTGCCAGTAGTAGGGCGGGAGAGATCTACGAGCAGTACTTC
CASSRAGEIYEQYF
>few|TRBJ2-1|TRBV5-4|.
TGTGCCAGCAGCTCCGCAGGGGGGTCCTACAATGAGCAGTTCTTC
CASSSAGGSYNEQFF
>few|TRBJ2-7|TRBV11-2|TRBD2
TGTGCCAGCAGCCTAGACCCGGGACTAGCGGGACGGGAGCAGTACTTC
CASSLDPGLAGREQYF
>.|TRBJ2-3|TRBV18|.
TGTGCCAGCTCACCAGAATGGGGGGGCACAGATACGCAGTATTTT
CASSPEWGGTDTQYF
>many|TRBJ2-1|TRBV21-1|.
TGTGCCAGCAGCAAAGTTTCAGCCCGCTACAATGAGCAGTTCTTC
CASSKVSARYNEQFF
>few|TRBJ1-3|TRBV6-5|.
TGTGCCAGCAGTTCCCTCCGGGCTCGGGGAAACACCATATATTTT
CASSSLRARGNTIYF
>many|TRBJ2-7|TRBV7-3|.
TGTGCCAGCAGCTTAACGCGTGACAATCCTGAGCAGTACTTC
CASSLTRDNPEQYF
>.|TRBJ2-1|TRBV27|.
TGTGCCAGCAGGTGGGGGGAGTCGTACAATGAGCAGTTCTTC
CASRWGESYNEQFF
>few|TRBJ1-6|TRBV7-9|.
TGTGCCACCACCCTTACAGCTTCGGGTAATTCACCCCTCCACTTT
CATTLTASGNSPLHF
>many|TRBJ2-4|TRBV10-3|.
TGTGCCATCAGTGAGTCGACAACAGGCAAAAACATTCAGTACTTC
CAISESTTGKNIQYF
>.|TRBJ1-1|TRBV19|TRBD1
TGTGCCAGTTTAGTTCGACAGGGGAGTGCCGAAGCTTTCTTT
CASLVRQGSAEAFF
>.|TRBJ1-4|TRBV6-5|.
TGTGCCAGCAGTTACTTCTCTGGGGGCGAAAAACTGTTTTTT
CASSYFSGGEKLFF
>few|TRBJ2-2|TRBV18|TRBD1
TGTGCCAGCTCACCGCCCGGGACAGGGACCACCGGGGAGCTGTTTTTT
CASSPPGTGTTGELFF
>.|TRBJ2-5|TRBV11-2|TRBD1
TGTGCCAGCAGCCAGGGGGCTGGAGGGGAGACCCAGTACTTC
CASSQGAGGETQYF
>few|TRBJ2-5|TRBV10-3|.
TGTGCCATCAGTGAGTCGGGCGGGGAGGAGACCCAGTACTTC
CAISESGGEETQYF
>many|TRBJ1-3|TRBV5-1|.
TGCGCCAGCAGCGACACAGGGAGCTCTGGAAACACCATATATTTT
CASSDTGSSGNTIYF
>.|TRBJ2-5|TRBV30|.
TGTGCCTGGTCGGCGGTTCTAGGAGTAGGTGGGGAGACCCAGTACTTC
CAWSAVLGVGGETQYF
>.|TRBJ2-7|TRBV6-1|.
TGTGCCAGCAGTGTTGGGGCGGGAACCTACGAGCAGTACTTC
CASSVGAGTYEQYF
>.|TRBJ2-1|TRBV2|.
TGTGCCAGCAGTGATACCCGGCTCAACAATGAGCAGTTCTTC
CASSDTRLNNEQFF
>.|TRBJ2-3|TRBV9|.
TGTGCCAGCAGCGTAGAGACCCCAGCGGCAGATACGCAGTATTTT
CASSVETPAADTQYF
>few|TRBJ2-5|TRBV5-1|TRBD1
TGCGCCAGCAGCTTGTCCGCGGCCGGGACAGCACAAGAGACCCAGTACTTC
CASSLSAAGTAQETQYF
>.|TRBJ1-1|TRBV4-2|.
TGTGCCAGCAGCCGACCAGGCGGGGTCACTGAAGCTTTCTTT
CASSRPGGVTEAFF
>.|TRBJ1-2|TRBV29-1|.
TGCAGCGTTGGCGACGGTGCCTATGGCTACACCTTC
CSVGDGAYGYTF
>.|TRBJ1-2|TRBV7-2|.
TGTGCCAGCAGCCAACTACGTGGGGTGGGCTACACCTTC
CASSQLRGVGYTF
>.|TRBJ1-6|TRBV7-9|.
TGTGCCAGCAGCTTACGGAGCCTTGGCAACTCACCCCTCCACTTT
CASSLRSLGNSPLHF
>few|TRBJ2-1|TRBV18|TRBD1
TGTGCCAGCTCACCAGCACGGACAGGGGGACTTTACAATGAGCAGTTCTTC
CASSPARTGGLYNEQFF